This T cell receptor (beta chain) was obtained from a study of preoperative IRX-2 immunotherapy in early breast cancer. The sample's treatment: preoperative locoregional IRX-2 cytokine immunotherapy. Samples came from a phase Ib trial of preoperative locoregional IRX-2 cytokine immunotherapy. The CDR3 is 14 residues long. The germline gives CDR1 LGHNT, CDR2 FRNRAP. Trimming removed 1 base at V and 8 bases at J, with 12 bases between. Some clones are missing from TCRdb's copy, which holds only in-frame ones; the method was immunoSEQ multiplex PCR. The repertoire consists of tens of thousands of clones, with over 75% occurring once and the leading ten covering 1% to 1.5%.

This chain connects TRBV12-5 to TRBJ2-1; D not certain. The sequence was collected from a human donor with breast cancer. Here the sequenced sample was lymph node tissue, taken after IRX-2 immunotherapy. CDR3 nucleotide sequence: TGTGCTAGTGGTTTGGCAAGGAGAGGAGATGAGCAGTTCTTC. It is translated as CASGLARRGDEQFF.